This TCR beta chain was captured by sequencing in a study of monozygotic twins with inflammatory bowel disease. The study, taken as a whole, reports: Ultimately, a single strong signal or clonotype associated with IBD was not supported. Variability may have been added to patient repertoires by differing immunosuppressive treatments. Among IBD patients, TCRbeta diversity (inverse Simpson) was lower than in healthy co-twins.

In regard to this clonotype: The antigen is not known.

Each CDR3 protein gets one entry in TCRdb, which reprocessed the 5' RACE reads and gives no DNA. This table lists around 150,000 distinct CDR3 sequences. Every donor provided one blood sample measuring 2.5 ml. CDR3 size: 13 residues. Germline V gives CDR1 SEHNR, CDR2 FQNEAQ (reference sequence). The sequence came from a human donor with ulcerative colitis or Crohn's disease, or a healthy co-twin of an affected twin (not recorded which). The sequenced material came from blood. This chain links TRBV7-9 with TRBJ1-4. The chain's CDR3 is CASTHQADEKLFF.